A selection of T cell receptor beta chains follows, all from one sample in a study of response to subunit inactivated influenza vaccine. MiXCR, run by TCRdb on the RT-PCR reads, gives a single entry per CDR3 protein. The sample has about 800,000 distinct CDR3 sequences; less than 25% are singletons. Sequenced material: PBMCs from blood, taken about 5 days after vaccination. These receptors were taken from a man aged 50 or older who received an inactivated influenza vaccine. CDR3s include the opening cysteine and the closing phenylalanine or tryptophan. Each record gives: clone size, D gene, V gene, J gene, CDR3 protein, CDR3 DNA. D genes are given only for firm matches. A clone size is listed for some rows: how often the clone was seen (once, few, many), or a class if it is expanded.

.	.	TRBV5-8	TRBJ2-5	CASSLSGLKETQYF	TGTGCCAGCAGCTTGAGCGGACTAAAAGAGACCCAGTACTTC
.	.	TRBV30	TRBJ2-1	CAWSKARYNEQFF	TGTGCCTGGAGTAAAGCCCGCTACAATGAGCAGTTCTTC
.	TRBD1	TRBV20-1	TRBJ1-4	CSARDYRGEKLFF	TGCAGTGCTAGAGATTACAGGGGGGAAAAACTGTTTTTT
few	.	TRBV20-1	TRBJ1-2	CSAITGPYGYTF	TGCAGTGCCATTACAGGGCCCTATGGCTACACCTTC
few	.	TRBV20-1	TRBJ1-4	CSARSGANEKLFF	TGCAGTGCCCGGTCCGGGGCTAATGAAAAACTGTTTTTT
once	.	TRBV6-5	TRBJ2-5	CASSYSVPGSGETQYF	TGTGCCAGCAGTTACTCGGTTCCGGGGTCGGGAGAGACCCAGTACTTC
.	.	TRBV28	TRBJ2-7	CASSDDRKTYEQYF	TGTGCCAGCAGCGACGACAGGAAGACCTACGAGCAGTACTTC
few	.	TRBV12-3/TRBV12-4	TRBJ2-5	CASRSGTQETQYF	TGTGCCAGCAGAAGCGGAACCCAAGAGACCCAGTACTTC
few	.	TRBV7-9	TRBJ2-3	CASSVSRQVLFADTQYF	TGTGCCAGCAGCGTGAGTCGACAGGTTCTGTTTGCAGATACGCAGTATTTT
few	TRBD1	TRBV24-1	TRBJ1-1	CATSDPGTGSTEAFF	TGTGCCACCAGTGACCCCGGGACAGGGAGTACTGAAGCTTTCTTT
few	TRBD2	TRBV11-2	TRBJ2-7	CASSLEGPGLAGFYEQYF	TGTGCCAGCAGCTTAGAAGGCCCAGGACTAGCCGGATTCTACGAGCAGTACTTC
few	.	TRBV10-3	TRBJ1-5	CAIRSTETGIQPQHF	TGTGCCATCAGATCTACCGAGACAGGCATTCAGCCCCAGCATTTT
.	TRBD1	TRBV5-1	TRBJ2-7	CASSLAGGQGGYEQYF	TGCGCCAGCAGCTTGGCCGGGGGACAGGGAGGCTACGAGCAGTACTTC
.	.	TRBV6-2/TRBV6-3	TRBJ2-7	CASSPPGRAREQYF	TGTGCCAGCAGTCCCCCCGGCCGGGCGCGGGAGCAGTACTTC
few	TRBD2	TRBV20-1	TRBJ2-7	CSARPSGRASSEQYF	TGCAGTGCTAGGCCGAGCGGGAGGGCCTCTAGTGAGCAGTACTTC
few	.	TRBV20-1	TRBJ1-1	CSARLVGSGTEAFF	TGCAGTGCTAGGTTGGTGGGTTCAGGGACTGAAGCTTTCTTT
.	.	TRBV7-9	TRBJ2-7	CASSLSQALQYF	TGTGCCAGCAGCTTAAGTCAGGCGCTACAGTACTTC
.	TRBD1	TRBV12-3/TRBV12-4	TRBJ1-2	CASIERQGGYGYTF	TGTGCCAGCATCGAACGACAGGGAGGCTATGGCTACACCTTC
few	.	TRBV2	TRBJ1-1	CASSDQRGRNTEAFF	TGTGCCAGCAGTGATCAACGGGGGAGAAACACTGAAGCTTTCTTT
.	.	TRBV4-3	TRBJ2-5	CASSQDFGAGIGTQYF	.
.	.	TRBV20-1	TRBJ2-1	CSALVPTKDNEQFF	TGCAGTGCTTTAGTTCCGACTAAAGACAATGAGCAGTTCTTC
few	.	TRBV5-4	TRBJ2-7	CAIKDMGRGEQYF	TGTGCCATCAAGGATATGGGTCGTGGAGAGCAGTACTTC
.	TRBD1	TRBV29-1	TRBJ1-1	CSVDGAGGTEAFF	TGCAGCGTTGATGGGGCAGGGGGGACTGAAGCTTTCTTT